This T cell receptor beta chain comes out of a study of blood T cells in healthy people across ages. A second roughly 6 to 11 cycle PCR used barcoded and J-beta primers. Every molecule of cDNA carried a tag from a template-switch adaptor with 12 random nucleotides. TCRdb used MiXCR to reprocess the 5' RACE reads, holding one entry per CDR3 protein. The sample has around 800,000 distinct CDR3 sequences; around a quarter are singletons. CDR3 length: 16 residues. Germline-derived CDR1 and CDR2 are LGHNA and YNFKEQ. The V segment lost 4 bases and the J segment 0 bases; nucleotides outside the gene matches: 3. This clonotype has a handful of counts. In addition, the sample was reused for a study of T cells of mothers and their children.

The sequenced sample consisted of blood. The rearrangement joins TRBV4-2 to TRBJ2-2; 9 positions agree with TRBD2. The clonotype originates from a boy younger than 18 in good health. The DNA for the CDR3 is TGTGCCAGCAGCCCTCGACTAGCGGCGAACACCGGGGAGCTGTTTTTT. Protein: CASSPRLAANTGELFF.